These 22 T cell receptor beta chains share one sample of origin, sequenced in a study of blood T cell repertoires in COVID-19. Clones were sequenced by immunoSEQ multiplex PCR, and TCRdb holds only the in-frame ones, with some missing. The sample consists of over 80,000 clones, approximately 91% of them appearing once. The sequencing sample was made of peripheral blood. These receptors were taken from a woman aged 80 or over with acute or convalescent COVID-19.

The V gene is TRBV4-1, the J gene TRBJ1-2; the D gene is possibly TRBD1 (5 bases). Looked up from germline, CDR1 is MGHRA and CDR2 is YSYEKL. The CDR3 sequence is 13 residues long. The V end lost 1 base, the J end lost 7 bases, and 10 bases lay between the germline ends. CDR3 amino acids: CASSQAGGSGYTF. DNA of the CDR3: TGCGCCAGCAGCCAAGCGGGGGGGAGTGGCTACACCTTC.

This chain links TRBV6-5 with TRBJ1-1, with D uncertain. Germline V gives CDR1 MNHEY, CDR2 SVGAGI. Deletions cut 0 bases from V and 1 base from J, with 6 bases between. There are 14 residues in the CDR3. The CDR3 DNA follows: TGTGCCAGCAGTTACTCGCGGGAGAACACTGAAGCTTTCTTT. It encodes CASSYSRENTEAFF.

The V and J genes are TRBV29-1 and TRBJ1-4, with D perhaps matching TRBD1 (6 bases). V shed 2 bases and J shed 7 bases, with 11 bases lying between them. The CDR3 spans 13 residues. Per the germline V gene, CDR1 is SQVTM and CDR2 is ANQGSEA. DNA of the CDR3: TGCAGCGTTGAACCGGCAGGGGTTGAAAAACTGTTTTTT. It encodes CSVEPAGVEKLFF. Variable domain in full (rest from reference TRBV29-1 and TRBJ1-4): SAVISQKPSRDICQRGTSLTIQCQVDSQVTMMFWYRQQPGQSLTLIATANQGSEATYESGFVIDKFPISRPNLTFSTLTVSNMSPEDSSIYLCSVEPAGVEKLFFGSGTQLSVL.

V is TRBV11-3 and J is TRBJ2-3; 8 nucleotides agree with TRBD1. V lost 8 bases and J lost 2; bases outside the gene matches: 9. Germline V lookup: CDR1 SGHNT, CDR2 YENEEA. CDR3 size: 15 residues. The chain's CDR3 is CASGPGTGTTDTQYF. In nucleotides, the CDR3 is TGTGCCAGCGGACCCGGGACAGGAACCACAGATACGCAGTATTTT. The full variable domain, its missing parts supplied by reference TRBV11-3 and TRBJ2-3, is EAGVVQSPRYKIIEKKQPVAFWCNPISGHNTLYWYLQNLGQGPELLIRYENEEAVDDSQLPKDRFSAERLKGVDSTLKIQPAELGDSAVYLCASGPGTGTTDTQYFGPGTRLTVL.

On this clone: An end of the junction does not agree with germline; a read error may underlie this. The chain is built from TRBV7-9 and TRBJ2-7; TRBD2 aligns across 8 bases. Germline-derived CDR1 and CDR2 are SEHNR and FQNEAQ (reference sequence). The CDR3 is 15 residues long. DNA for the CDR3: TGTGCCAGCAGCATAGCGGGACTAGGGCCCTACGAGCAGTACTTC. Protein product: CASSIAGLGPYEQYF.

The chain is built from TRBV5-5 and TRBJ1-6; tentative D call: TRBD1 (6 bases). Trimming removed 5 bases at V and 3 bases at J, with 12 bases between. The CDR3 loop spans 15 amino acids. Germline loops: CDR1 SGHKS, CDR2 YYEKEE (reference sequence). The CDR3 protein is CASRLTGLYNSPLHF. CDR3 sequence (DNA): TGTGCCAGCAGGTTAACAGGGCTCTATAATTCACCCCTCCACTTT.

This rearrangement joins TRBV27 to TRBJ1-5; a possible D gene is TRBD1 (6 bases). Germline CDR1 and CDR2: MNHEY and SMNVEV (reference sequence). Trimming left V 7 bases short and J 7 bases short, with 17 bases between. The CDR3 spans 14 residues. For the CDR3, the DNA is TGTGCCAGCAACCCTCGGGGGGCGTACCAGCCCCAGCATTTT. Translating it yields CASNPRGAYQPQHF.

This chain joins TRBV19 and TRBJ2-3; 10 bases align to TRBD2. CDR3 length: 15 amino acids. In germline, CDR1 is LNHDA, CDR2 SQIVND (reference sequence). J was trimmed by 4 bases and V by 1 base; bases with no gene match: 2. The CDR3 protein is CASSIGTSGSDTQYF. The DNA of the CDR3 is TGTGCCAGTAGTATAGGGACTAGCGGATCAGATACGCAGTATTTT.

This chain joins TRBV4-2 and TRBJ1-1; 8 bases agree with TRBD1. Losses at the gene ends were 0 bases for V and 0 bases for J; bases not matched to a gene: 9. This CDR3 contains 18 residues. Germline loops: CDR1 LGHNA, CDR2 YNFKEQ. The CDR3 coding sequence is TGTGCCAGCAGCCAAGAAAATACGGCAGGGGGCATGAACACTGAAGCTTTCTTT. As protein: CASSQENTAGGMNTEAFF.

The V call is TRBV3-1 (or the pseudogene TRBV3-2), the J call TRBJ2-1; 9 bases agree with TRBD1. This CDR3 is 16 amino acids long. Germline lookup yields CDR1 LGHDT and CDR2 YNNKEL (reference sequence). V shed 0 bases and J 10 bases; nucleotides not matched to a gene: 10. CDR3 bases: TGTGCCAGCAGCCAAGAAGAGGGACAGGGTTTCCGGGAGCAGTTCTTC. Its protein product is CASSQEEGQGFREQFF.

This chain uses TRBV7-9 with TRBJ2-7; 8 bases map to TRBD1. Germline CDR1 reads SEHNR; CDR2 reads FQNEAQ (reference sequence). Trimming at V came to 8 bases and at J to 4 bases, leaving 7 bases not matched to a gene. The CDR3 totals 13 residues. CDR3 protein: CASQGQGRYEQYF. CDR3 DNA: TGTGCCAGCCAAGGACAGGGTCGTTACGAGCAGTACTTC.

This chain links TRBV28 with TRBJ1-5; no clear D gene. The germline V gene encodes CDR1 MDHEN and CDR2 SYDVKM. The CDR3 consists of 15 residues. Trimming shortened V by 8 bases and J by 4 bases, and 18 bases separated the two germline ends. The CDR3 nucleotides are TGTGCCAGCCGGGCTACAGAGGAGGGAAATCAGCCCCAGCATTTT. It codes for CASRATEEGNQPQHF.

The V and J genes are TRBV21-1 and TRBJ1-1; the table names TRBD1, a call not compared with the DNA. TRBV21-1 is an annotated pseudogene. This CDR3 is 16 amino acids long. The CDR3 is CASPIQGRLPNTEAFF. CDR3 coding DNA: TGTGCCAGTCCCATACAGGGGCGCTTACCGAACACTGAAGCTTTCTTT.

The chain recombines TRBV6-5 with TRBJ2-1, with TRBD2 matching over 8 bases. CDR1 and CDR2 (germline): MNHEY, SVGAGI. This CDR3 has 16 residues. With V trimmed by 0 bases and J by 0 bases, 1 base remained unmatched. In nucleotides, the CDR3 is TGTGCCAGCAGTTACTCGGGACTAGACTCCTACAATGAGCAGTTCTTC. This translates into CASSYSGLDSYNEQFF.

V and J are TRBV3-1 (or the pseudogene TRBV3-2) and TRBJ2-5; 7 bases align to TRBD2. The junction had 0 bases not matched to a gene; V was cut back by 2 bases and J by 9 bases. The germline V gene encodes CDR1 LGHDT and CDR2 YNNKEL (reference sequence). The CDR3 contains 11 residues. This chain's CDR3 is CASSQSGAQYF. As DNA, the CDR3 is TGTGCCAGCAGCCAAAGCGGGGCCCAGTACTTC.

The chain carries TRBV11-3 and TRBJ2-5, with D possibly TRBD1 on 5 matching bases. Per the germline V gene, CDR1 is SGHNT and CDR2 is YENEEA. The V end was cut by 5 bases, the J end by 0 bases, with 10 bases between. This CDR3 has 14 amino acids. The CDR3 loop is CASSRGHDQETQYF. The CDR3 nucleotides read TGTGCCAGCAGCCGCGGACATGACCAAGAGACCCAGTACTTC.

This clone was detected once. The DNA of the CDR3 is TGTGCCACCAGTGATCGGACTAGCGGTTACAATGAGCAGTTCTTC. It translates to CATSDRTSGYNEQFF. The chain is built from TRBV24-1 and TRBJ2-1, with 10 nucleotides matching TRBD2. J was trimmed by 4 bases and V by 3 bases; bases with no gene match: 2. The CDR3 consists of 15 residues. In germline, CDR1 is KGHDR, CDR2 SFDVKD.

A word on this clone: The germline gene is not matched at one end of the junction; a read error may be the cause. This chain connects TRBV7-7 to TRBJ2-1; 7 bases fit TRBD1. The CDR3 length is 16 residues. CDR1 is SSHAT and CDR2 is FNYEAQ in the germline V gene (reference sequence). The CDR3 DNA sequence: TGTGCTAGCAGCCGTAGTGCAGGGGGCTCCTACAATGAGCAGTTCTTC. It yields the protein CASSRSAGGSYNEQFF.

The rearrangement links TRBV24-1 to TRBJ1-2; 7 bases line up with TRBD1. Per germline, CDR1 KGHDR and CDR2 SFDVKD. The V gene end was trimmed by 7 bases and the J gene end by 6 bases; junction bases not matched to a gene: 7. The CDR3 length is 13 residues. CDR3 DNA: TGTGCCACCAGCTCCACAGGGGTCGATGGCTACACCTTC. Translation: CATSSTGVDGYTF.

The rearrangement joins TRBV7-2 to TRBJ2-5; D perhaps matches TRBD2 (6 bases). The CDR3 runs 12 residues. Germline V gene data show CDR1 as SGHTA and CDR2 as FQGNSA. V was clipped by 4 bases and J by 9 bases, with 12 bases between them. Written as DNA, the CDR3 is TGTGCCAGCAGCTACGGGCGGGACTCCCAGTACTTC. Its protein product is CASSYGRDSQYF.

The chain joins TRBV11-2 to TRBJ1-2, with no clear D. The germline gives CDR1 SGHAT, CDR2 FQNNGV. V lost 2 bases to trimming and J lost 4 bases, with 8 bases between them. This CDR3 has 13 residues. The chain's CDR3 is CASSLPGGYGYTF. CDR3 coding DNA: TGTGCCAGCAGCTTACCAGGAGGCTATGGCTACACCTTC.

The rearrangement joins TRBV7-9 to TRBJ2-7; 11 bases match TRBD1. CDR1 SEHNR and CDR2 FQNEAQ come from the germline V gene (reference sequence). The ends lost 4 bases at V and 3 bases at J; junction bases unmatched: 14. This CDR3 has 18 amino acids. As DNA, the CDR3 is TGTGCCAGCAGCTCCGGACAGGGGGCCGTCTTGTTCGGCTACGAGCAGTACTTC. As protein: CASSSGQGAVLFGYEQYF.